This T cell receptor beta chain appears in the sequencing data of a study of siplizumab effects on memory and regulatory T cells. General observations from the study: There appeared to be greater diversity in naive T cells than in memory cells, and naive T cells seemed major contributors to the alloresponse. Mapping to unstimulated subsets was achieved for only a minor fraction of alloreactive clones.

Germline CDR1 and CDR2: LGHNT and FRNRAP. The germline V and J ends were trimmed by 2 bases and 5 bases, with 18 bases remaining between them. The CDR3 spans 17 residues. In regard to this clone: Antigen unknown.

Profiled with immunoSEQ multiplex PCR; TCRdb holds only in-frame clones, not every one. The sample has tens of thousands of clones, around 95% seen once. This receptor was taken from a human donor in good health. Sequencing was done on a sample of naive CD4+ T cells sorted from blood. The gene calls are TRBV12-5 and TRBJ1-4; no definite D call. The CDR3 loop is CASGLSRKTELNEKLFF. The CDR3, as DNA: TGTGCTAGTGGTTTGAGTCGGAAGACGGAACTAAATGAAAAACTGTTTTTT.